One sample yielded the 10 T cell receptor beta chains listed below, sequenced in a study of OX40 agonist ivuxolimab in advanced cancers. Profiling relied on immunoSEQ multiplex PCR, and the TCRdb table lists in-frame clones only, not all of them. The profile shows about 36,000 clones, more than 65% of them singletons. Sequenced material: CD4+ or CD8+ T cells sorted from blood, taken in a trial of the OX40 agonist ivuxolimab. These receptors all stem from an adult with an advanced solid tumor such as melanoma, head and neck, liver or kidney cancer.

DNA of the CDR3: TGTGCCATCAGCGATTCGGAGGTGGAGACCCAGTACTTC. Amino acid sequence: CAISDSEVETQYF. The gene calls are TRBV10-3 and TRBJ2-5; a possible D gene is TRBD2 (5 bases). V was shortened by 6 bases and J by 5 bases, with 13 bases between the two germline ends. The CDR3 is 13 amino acids. Germline V gene data show CDR1 as ENHRY and CDR2 as SYGVKD.

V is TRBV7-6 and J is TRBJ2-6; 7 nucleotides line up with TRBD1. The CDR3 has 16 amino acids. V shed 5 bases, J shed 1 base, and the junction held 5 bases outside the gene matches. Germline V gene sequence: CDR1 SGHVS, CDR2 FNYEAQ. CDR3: CASSPRQGSGANVLTF. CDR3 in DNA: TGTGCCAGCAGCCCCCGACAGGGATCTGGGGCCAACGTCCTGACTTTC.

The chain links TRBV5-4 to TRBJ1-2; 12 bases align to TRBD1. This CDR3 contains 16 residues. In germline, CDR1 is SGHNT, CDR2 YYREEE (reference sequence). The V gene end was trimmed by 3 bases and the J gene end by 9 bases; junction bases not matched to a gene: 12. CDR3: CASSYPGQGAPISYTF. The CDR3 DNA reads TGTGCCAGCAGCTACCCGGGACAGGGGGCCCCTATTAGCTACACCTTC.

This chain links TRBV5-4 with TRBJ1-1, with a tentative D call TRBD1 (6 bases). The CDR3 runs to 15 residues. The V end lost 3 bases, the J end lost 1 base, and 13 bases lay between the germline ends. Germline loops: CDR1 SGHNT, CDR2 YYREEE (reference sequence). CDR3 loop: CASSSPGTKNTEAFF. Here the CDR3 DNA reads TGTGCCAGCAGCTCCCCGGGGACAAAGAACACTGAAGCTTTCTTT.

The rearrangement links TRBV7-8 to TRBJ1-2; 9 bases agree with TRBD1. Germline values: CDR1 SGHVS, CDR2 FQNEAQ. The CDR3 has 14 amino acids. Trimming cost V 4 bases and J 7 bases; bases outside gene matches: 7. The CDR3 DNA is TGTGCCAGCAGCTACCGGGACAGGGATTTTGGCTACACCTTC. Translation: CASSYRDRDFGYTF.

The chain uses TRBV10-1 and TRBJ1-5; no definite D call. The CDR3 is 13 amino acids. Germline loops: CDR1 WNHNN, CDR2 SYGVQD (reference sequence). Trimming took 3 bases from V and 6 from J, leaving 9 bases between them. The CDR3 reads CASSEGIAQPQHF. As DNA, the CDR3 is TGCGCCAGCAGTGAAGGGATCGCTCAGCCCCAGCATTTT.

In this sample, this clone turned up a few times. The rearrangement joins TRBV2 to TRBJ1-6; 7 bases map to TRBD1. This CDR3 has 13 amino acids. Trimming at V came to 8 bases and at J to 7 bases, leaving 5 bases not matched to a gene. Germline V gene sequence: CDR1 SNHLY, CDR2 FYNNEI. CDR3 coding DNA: TGTGCCAGCCAGGACAGGACAAATTCACCCCTCCACTTT. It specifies CASQDRTNSPLHF.

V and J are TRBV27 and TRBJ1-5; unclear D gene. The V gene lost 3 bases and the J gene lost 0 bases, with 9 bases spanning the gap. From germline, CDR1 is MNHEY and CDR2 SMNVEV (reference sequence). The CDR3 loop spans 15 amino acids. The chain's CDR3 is CASSFGRFSNQPQHF. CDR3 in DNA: TGTGCCAGCAGTTTCGGACGGTTTAGCAATCAGCCCCAGCATTTT.

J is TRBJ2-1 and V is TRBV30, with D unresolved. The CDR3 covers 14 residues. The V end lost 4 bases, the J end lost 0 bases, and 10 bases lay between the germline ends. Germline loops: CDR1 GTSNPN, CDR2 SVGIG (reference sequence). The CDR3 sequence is CAWNRAFSYNEQFF. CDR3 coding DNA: TGTGCCTGGAACCGGGCCTTCTCCTACAATGAGCAGTTCTTC.

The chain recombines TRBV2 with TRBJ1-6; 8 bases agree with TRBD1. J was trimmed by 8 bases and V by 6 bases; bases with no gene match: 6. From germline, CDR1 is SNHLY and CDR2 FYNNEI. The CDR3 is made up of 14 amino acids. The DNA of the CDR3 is TGTGCCAGCAGCGACAGGGGAGGCTATTCACCCCTCCACTTT. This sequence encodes CASSDRGGYSPLHF.